The rows below give T cell receptor beta chains drawn from one sample of a study of Ad26.COV2.S vaccination and SARS-CoV-2 variants. The table came from immunoSEQ multiplex PCR; TCRdb's copy has only in-frame clones and leaves some out. Among 250,000 to 300,000 clones listed, around 87% were seen once. The input for sequencing was peripheral blood, taken in a trial of Ad26.COV2.S vaccine versus placebo. Receptors were obtained from a person between 18 and 65 years old who received the Ad26.COV2.S COVID-19 vaccine or a placebo. The CDR3 runs from the conserved cysteine through the conserved F or W. The D gene is left open where the match is weak. For some rows the clone size is stated as once, few or many, or as a class when expanded; others skip it.

V gene,D gene,J gene,clone size,CDR3 DNA,CDR3 protein
TRBV6-5,NA,TRBJ1-1,NA,TGTGCCAGCGCCCCGGCAGGATCGAACACTGAAGCTTTCTTT,CASAPAGSNTEAFF
TRBV19,NA,TRBJ2-2,once,TGTGCCAGTAGGGCAGAGGGACAGAACACCGGGGAGCTGTTTTTT,CASRAEGQNTGELFF
TRBV7-3,NA,TRBJ2-2,NA,TGTGCCAGCAGCTTACGGGCCCTAGCGACCACCGGGGAGCTGTTTTTT,CASSLRALATTGELFF
TRBV7-2,NA,TRBJ1-1,NA,TGTGCCAGCAGCTTAGGTTTTCCGGGGAACACTGAAGCTTTCTTT,CASSLGFPGNTEAFF
TRBV11-2,NA,TRBJ2-5,once,TGTGCCAGCAGCTTAGATTCGGGACACCGACTCCAAGAGACCCAGTACTTC,CASSLDSGHRLQETQYF
TRBV30,NA,TRBJ2-7,NA,TGTGCCTGGAGCCCAGGCAACTACGAGCAGTACTTC,CAWSPGNYEQYF
TRBV5-1,NA,TRBJ2-5,NA,TGCGCCAGCAGCTTGGGAGCAGAAGAGACCCAGTACTTC,CASSLGAEETQYF
TRBV28,NA,TRBJ2-2,NA,TGTGCCAGCAGGGGGAACACCGGGGAGCTGTTTTTT,CASRGNTGELFF
TRBV4-3,TRBD1,TRBJ1-3,NA,TGCGCCAGCAGCCAAGTTGTTACAGGGGCTGGAAACACCATATATTTT,CASSQVVTGAGNTIYF
TRBV5-4,NA,TRBJ2-3,few,TGTGCCAGCAGCTTGGGGCCGTCCGGGGTCGGCACAGATACGCAGTATTTT,CASSLGPSGVGTDTQYF
TRBV9,NA,TRBJ1-5,few,TGTGCCAGCAGCGCAACAGGATCCAATCAGCCCCAGCATTTT,CASSATGSNQPQHF
TRBV19,NA,TRBJ2-7,once,TGTGCCAGTAGTATCGGGAGATACGAGCAGTACTTC,CASSIGRYEQYF
TRBV7-9,TRBD1,TRBJ1-2,NA,TGTGCCAGCAGCCCAACGGGACAGGGGGATGGCTACACCTTC,CASSPTGQGDGYTF
TRBV6-1,TRBD1,TRBJ1-5,NA,TGTGCCAGCAGTGAAGACAGGGGCCAATGGCCCCAGCATTTT,CASSEDRGQWPQHF
TRBV19,NA,TRBJ1-3,NA,TGTGCCAGTAAGAGCCGGGAAGGAAACACCATATATTTT,CASKSREGNTIYF
TRBV5-8,TRBD2,TRBJ2-1,NA,TGTGCCAGCAGTCCACACCGGACTAGCGGGAGACAGTTCTTC,CASSPHRTSGRQFF
TRBV20-1,TRBD1,TRBJ1-2,few,TGCGGGGGACAGGGAATCTATGGCTACACCTTC,CGGQGIYGYTF
TRBV15,NA,TRBJ2-7,NA,TGTGCCACCAGCGAGGAGGACGAGCAGTACTTC,CATSEEDEQYF
TRBV5-1,NA,TRBJ2-1,few,TGCGCCAGCAGCTTGGACAGCTCCTACAATGAGCAGTTCTTC,CASSLDSSYNEQFF
TRBV10-2,TRBD1,TRBJ2-3,NA,TGCGCCAGCAAAAGAGGACAGGGGCGGGGTACGCAGTATTTT,CASKRGQGRGTQYF